The 14 T cell receptor beta chains below come from one sample, sequenced in a study of blood T cell repertoires in COVID-19. Here immunoSEQ multiplex PCR was the method, and the copy in TCRdb shows in-frame clones only, minus some. The sample includes around 36,000 clones, roughly four fifths of them seen just once. The source material was peripheral blood. These receptors were taken from an elderly man with active or convalescent COVID-19.

The chain has TRBV28 and TRBJ1-5; D possibly corresponds to TRBD1 (6 bases). This CDR3 comprises 15 residues. Germline V gives CDR1 MDHEN, CDR2 SYDVKM. Deletions cut 5 bases from V and 0 bases from J, with 11 bases between. CDR3 in amino acids: CASSVGGDSNQPQHF. CDR3 nucleotide sequence: TGTGCCAGCAGTGTAGGGGGGGATAGCAATCAGCCCCAGCATTTT.

The rearrangement joins TRBV4-3 to TRBJ2-1, with TRBD1 matching 9 bases. V lost 0 bases to trimming and J lost 5 bases; unmatched junction nucleotides: 5. The CDR3 sequence is 16 residues long. The germline gives CDR1 LGHNA, CDR2 YSLEER. DNA for the CDR3: TGCGCCAGCAGCCAAGATTGGGGACAGGGTCACAATGAGCAGTTCTTC. It encodes CASSQDWGQGHNEQFF.

The chain employs TRBV5-8 and TRBJ1-4; TRBD1 might be the D (6 bases). CDR1 is SGHTS, CDR2 YDEGEE, per germline. Trimming pared 1 base from V and 5 bases from J, leaving 12 bases between. The CDR3 totals 15 residues. The CDR3 sequence is CASSLTGYENEKLFF. Written as DNA, the CDR3 is TGTGCCAGCAGCTTGACAGGGTACGAAAATGAAAAACTGTTTTTT.

The genes are TRBV7-2 and TRBJ2-1; 8 nucleotides line up with TRBD1. This CDR3 spans 16 amino acids. The germline gives CDR1 SGHTA, CDR2 FQGNSA. The V and J ends lost 1 base and 6 bases, in that order; junction bases with no gene match: 8. Here the CDR3 reads CASSLGGTGIGNEQFF. As DNA, the CDR3 is TGTGCCAGCAGCTTAGGGGGGACAGGCATTGGCAATGAGCAGTTCTTC.

The CDR3 sequence is CASSSMVGNEQFF. DNA of the CDR3: TGTGCCAGCAGCTCGATGGTCGGCAATGAGCAGTTCTTC. V and J are TRBV7-3 and TRBJ2-1; D not certain. Trimming pared 4 bases from V and 6 bases from J, leaving 10 bases between. CDR1 is SGHTA, CDR2 FQGTGA, per germline. This CDR3 contains 13 residues.

The chain couples TRBV5-6 to TRBJ2-3; 9 nucleotides line up with TRBD2. The germline V gene encodes CDR1 SGHDT and CDR2 YYEEEE. CDR3 length equals 17 residues. Trimming at V came to 0 bases and at J to 4 bases, leaving 9 bases not matched to a gene. CDR3 sequence reads: CASSLAIGSGSSDTQYF. DNA for the CDR3: TGTGCCAGCAGCTTGGCCATCGGTAGCGGGAGTTCAGATACGCAGTATTTT.

In this sample, this clone turned up a few times. The CDR3 spells CASSLLDRLNTEAFF. The CDR3 DNA follows: TGTGCCAGCAGCTTGCTAGACAGACTGAACACTGAAGCTTTCTTT. The rearrangement uses TRBV5-4 and TRBJ1-1, with a possible D match to TRBD1 (5 bases). CDR1 SGHNT and CDR2 YYREEE come from the germline V gene (reference sequence). Trimming pared 1 base from V and 0 bases from J, leaving 10 bases between. The CDR3 loop spans 15 amino acids.

The chain carries TRBV7-9 and TRBJ2-5; tentatively, D is TRBD2 (6 bases). The germline V gene has CDR1 SEHNR and CDR2 FQNEAQ (reference sequence). The CDR3 has 15 amino acids. The ends were cut back, 6 bases at V and 5 bases at J, with 19 bases in the middle. For the CDR3, the DNA is TGTGCCAGCAGGGAGGGGTTTACCGGGATTGAGACCCAGTACTTC. This translates into CASREGFTGIETQYF.

Comment on this clone: One junction end disagrees with the germline gene, perhaps due to a read error. The chain has TRBV11-2 and TRBJ2-7; 8 bases match TRBD1. The CDR3 loop spans 16 amino acids. Per germline, CDR1 SGHAT and CDR2 FQNNGV. As DNA, the CDR3 is TGTGCCAGCAGATTAGGGACAGGCCTCAGCTCCTACGAGCAGTACTTC. It is translated as CASRLGTGLSSYEQYF.

V is TRBV5-8 and J is TRBJ2-1, with 7 bases identical to TRBD1. J was trimmed by 2 bases and V by 4 bases; bases with no gene match: 6. Germline V CDR1 and CDR2: SGHTS, YDEGEE. CDR3 length: 15 amino acids. The CDR3 DNA reads as TGTGCCAGCAGCCCGGGGACAGCCACCTACAATGAGCAGTTCTTC. It translates to CASSPGTATYNEQFF.

V gene TRBV5-1 combines with J gene TRBJ1-5, with a weak D call TRBD1 (6 bases). The V end lost 6 bases, the J end lost 7 bases, and 20 bases lay between the germline ends. The CDR3 totals 15 residues. Germline V gene lookup returns CDR1 SGHRS and CDR2 YFSETQ. Here the CDR3 reads CASNPTPGEMQPQHF. In DNA form, the CDR3 reads TGCGCCAGCAATCCGACCCCAGGGGAAATGCAGCCCCAGCATTTT.

The gene calls are TRBV3-1 (or the pseudogene TRBV3-2) and TRBJ2-5; 9 bases are a match to TRBD1. This CDR3 is built from 17 residues. Unmatched junction bases numbered 11, after V lost 2 bases and J lost 4 bases. Germline lookup yields CDR1 LGHDT and CDR2 YNNKEL (reference sequence). CDR3 nucleotides: TGTGCCAGCAGCCAAAGGGACAGGGAAAGAGTTCGAGAGACCCAGTACTTC. This encodes CASSQRDRERVRETQYF.

J is TRBJ2-1 and V is TRBV6-2 or TRBV6-3; 9 positions match TRBD2. The trim removed 6 bases at V and 10 bases at J, leaving 7 bases unmatched. In germline, CDR1 is MNHEY, CDR2 SVGEGT. The length of the CDR3 is 13 residues. The CDR3 coding sequence is TGTGCCAGCAGCCCTATTCTAGCGGGAGAGCAGTTCTTC. It yields the protein CASSPILAGEQFF.

This chain connects TRBV19 to TRBJ2-3; 8 bases fit TRBD2. Germline trimming cut 5 bases from V and 5 bases from J; bases unmatched to any gene: 6. Germline V CDR1 and CDR2: LNHDA, SQIVND (reference sequence). The CDR3 contains 14 residues. In DNA, the CDR3 is TGTGCCAGTAGTCCCGGGGGGGGAGAAGATACGCAGTATTTT. Encoded protein: CASSPGGGEDTQYF.